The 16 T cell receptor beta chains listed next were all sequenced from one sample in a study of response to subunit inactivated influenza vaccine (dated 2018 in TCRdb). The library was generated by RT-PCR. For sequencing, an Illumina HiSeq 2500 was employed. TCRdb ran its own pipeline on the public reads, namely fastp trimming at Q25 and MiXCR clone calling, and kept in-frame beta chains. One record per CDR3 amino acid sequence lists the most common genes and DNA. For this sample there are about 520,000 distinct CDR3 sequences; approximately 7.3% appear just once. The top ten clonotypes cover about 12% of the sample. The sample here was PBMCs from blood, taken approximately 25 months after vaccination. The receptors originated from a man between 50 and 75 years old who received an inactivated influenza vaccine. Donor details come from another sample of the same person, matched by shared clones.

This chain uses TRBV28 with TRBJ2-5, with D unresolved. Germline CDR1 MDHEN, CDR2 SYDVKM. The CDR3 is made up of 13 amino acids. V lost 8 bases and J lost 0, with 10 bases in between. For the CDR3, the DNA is TGTGCCAGCGGCCACCCGTACCAAGAGACCCAGTACTTC. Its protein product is CASGHPYQETQYF.

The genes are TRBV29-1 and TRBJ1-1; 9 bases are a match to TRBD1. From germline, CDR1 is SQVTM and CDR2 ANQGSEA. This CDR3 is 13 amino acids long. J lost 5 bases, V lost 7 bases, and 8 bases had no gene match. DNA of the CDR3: TGCAGCGGAGGACAGGGGAGGAAGACTGAAGCTTTCTTT. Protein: CSGGQGRKTEAFF.

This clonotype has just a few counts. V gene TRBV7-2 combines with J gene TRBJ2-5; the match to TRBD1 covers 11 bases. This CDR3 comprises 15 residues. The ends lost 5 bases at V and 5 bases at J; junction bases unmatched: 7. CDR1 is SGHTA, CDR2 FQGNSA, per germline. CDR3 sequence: CASSQDRGRAETQYF. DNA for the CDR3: TGTGCCAGCAGCCAGGACAGGGGGCGCGCTGAGACCCAGTACTTC.

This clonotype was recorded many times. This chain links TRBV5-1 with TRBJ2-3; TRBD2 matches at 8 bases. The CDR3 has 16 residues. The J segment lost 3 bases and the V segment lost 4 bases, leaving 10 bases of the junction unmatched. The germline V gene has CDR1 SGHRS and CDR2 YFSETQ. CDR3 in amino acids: CASSPGPGGPTDTQYF. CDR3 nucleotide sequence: TGCGCCAGCAGCCCCGGCCCGGGAGGGCCTACAGATACGCAGTATTTT. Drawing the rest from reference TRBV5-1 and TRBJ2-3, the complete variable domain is KAGVTQTPRYLIKTRGQQVTLSCSPISGHRSVSWYQQTPGQGLQFLFEYFSETQRNKGNFPGRFSGRQFSNSRSEMNVSTLELGDSALYLCASSPGPGGPTDTQYFGPGTRLTVL.

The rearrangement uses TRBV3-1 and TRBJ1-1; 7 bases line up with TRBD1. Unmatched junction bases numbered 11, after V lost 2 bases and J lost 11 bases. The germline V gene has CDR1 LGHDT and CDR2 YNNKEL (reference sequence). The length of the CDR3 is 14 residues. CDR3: CASSQITGAAGAFF. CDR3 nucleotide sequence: TGTGCCAGCAGCCAAATCACAGGGGCCGCAGGGGCTTTCTTT.

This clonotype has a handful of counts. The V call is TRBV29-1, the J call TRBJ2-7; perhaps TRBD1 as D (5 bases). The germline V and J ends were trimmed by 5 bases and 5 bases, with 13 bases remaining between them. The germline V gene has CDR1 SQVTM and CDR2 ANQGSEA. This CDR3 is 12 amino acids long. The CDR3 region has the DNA TGCAGCGTTTCCAGGGAATCCAACGAGCAGTACTTC. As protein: CSVSRESNEQYF.

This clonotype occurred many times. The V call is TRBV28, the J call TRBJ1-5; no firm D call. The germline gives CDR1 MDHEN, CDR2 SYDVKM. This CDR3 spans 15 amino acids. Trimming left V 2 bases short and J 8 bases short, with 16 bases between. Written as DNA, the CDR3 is TGTGCCAGCAGTTTACCCCCCTGGCGCCCAGAGCCCCAGCATTTT. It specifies CASSLPPWRPEPQHF.

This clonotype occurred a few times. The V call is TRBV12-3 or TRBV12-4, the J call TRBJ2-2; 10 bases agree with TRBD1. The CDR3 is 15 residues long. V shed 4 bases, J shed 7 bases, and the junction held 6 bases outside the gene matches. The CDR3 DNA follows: TGTGCCAGCAGTTATCCGGGACAGGGGATCGGGGAGCTGTTTTTT. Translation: CASSYPGQGIGELFF.

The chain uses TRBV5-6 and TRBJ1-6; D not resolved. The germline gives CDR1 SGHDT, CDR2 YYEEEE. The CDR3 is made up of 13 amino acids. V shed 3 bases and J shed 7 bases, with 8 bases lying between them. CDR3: CASSSDTNSPLHF. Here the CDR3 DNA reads TGTGCCAGCAGCTCCGACACCAATTCACCCCTCCACTTT. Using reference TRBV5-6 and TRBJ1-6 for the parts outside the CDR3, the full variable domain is DAGVTQSPTHLIKTRGQQVTLRCSPKSGHDTVSWYQQALGQGPQFIFQYYEEEERQRGNFPDRFSGHQFPNYSSELNVNALLLGDSALYLCASSSDTNSPLHFGNGTRLTVT.

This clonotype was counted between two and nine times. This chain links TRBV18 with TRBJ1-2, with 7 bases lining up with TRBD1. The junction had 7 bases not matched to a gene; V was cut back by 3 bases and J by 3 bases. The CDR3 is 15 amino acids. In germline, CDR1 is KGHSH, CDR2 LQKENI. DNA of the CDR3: TGTGCCAGCTCACCTACAGGGGAGACGGACTATGGCTACACCTTC. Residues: CASSPTGETDYGYTF.

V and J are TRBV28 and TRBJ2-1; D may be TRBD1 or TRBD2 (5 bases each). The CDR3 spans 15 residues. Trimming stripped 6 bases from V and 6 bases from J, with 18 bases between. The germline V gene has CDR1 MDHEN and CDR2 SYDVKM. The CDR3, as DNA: TGTGCCAGCAGCCGTGGACTCATTGGGGGCAATGAGCAGTTCTTC. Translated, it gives CASSRGLIGGNEQFF. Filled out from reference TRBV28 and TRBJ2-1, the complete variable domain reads DVKVTQSSRYLVKRTGEKVFLECVQDMDHENMFWYRQDPGLGLRLIYFSYDVKMKEKGDIPEGYSVSREKKERFSLILESASTNQTSMYLCASSRGLIGGNEQFFGPGTRLTVL.

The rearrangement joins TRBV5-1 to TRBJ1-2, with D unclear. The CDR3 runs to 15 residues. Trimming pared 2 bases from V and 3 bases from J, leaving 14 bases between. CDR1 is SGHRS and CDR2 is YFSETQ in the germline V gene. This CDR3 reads CASSLGQSHYYGYTF. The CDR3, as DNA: TGCGCCAGCAGCTTAGGTCAATCCCATTACTATGGCTACACCTTC.

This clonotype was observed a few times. CDR3 region: CAITGAGTYEQYF. CDR3 DNA sequence: TGTGCCATCACCGGGGCGGGAACCTACGAGCAGTACTTC. The chain couples TRBV10-3 to TRBJ2-7, with D possibly being TRBD2 (6 bases). V lost 7 bases and J lost 2, with 12 bases in between. The CDR3 covers 13 residues. CDR1 and CDR2 (germline): ENHRY, SYGVKD.

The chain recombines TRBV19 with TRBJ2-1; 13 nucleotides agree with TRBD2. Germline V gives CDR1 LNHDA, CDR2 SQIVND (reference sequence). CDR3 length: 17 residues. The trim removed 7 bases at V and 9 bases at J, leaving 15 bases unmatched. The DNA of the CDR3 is TGTGCCAGTACCAGACTAGCGGGGGGCCCTAACCCCTCTGAGCAGTTCTTC. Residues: CASTRLAGGPNPSEQFF.

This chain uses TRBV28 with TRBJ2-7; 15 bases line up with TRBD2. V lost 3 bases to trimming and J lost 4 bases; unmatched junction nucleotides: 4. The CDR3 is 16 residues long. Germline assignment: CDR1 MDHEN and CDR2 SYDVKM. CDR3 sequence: CASSFGGLAGGYEQYF. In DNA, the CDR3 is TGTGCCAGCAGTTTCGGAGGACTAGCGGGAGGGTACGAGCAGTACTTC.

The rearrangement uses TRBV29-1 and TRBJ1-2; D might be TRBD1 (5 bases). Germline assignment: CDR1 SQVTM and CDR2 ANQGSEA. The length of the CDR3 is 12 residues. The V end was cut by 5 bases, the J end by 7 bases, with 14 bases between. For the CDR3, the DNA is TGCAGCGTTCGAGCAGGGACGGGTGGCTACACCTTC. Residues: CSVRAGTGGYTF.